The T cell receptor beta chain under discussion was sequenced for a study of CD8 T cells in Susac syndrome. Reverse transcription used about 0.45 to 1 ug RNA and random hexamers. Each CDR3 protein gets one entry after TCRdb re-called the immunoSEQ multiplex PCR reads with MiXCR. The sample lists under 200,000 distinct CDR3 sequences, 85% to 95% occurring once. The receptor comes from a human donor with multiple sclerosis. The sample taken for sequencing was CD8+ T cells from PBMCs.

This CDR3 is CASSLWGTEAFF. As DNA, the CDR3 is TGTGCCAGTAGTTTGTGGGGGACTGAAGCTTTCTTT. The J gene is TRBJ1-1, the V gene TRBV19; perhaps TRBD1 as D (5 bases). The V end lost 5 bases, the J end lost 5 bases, and 9 bases lay between the germline ends. This CDR3 comprises 12 residues. Germline values: CDR1 LNHDA, CDR2 SQIVND (reference sequence).